The clone carrying this T cell receptor beta chain appeared a single time. Its antigen is undetermined. Germline CDR1 SGHAT, CDR2 FQDESV (reference sequence). The V gene lost 1 base and the J gene lost 5 bases, with 3 bases spanning the gap. The CDR3 sequence is 12 residues long. This sample was taken from a study of cytomegalovirus exposure and HLA in healthy donors. About the study: The roughly 670 first-cohort repertoires and the 130 or so validation repertoires shared the same platform, a later analysis reported.

Using immunoSEQ multiplex PCR, the repertoire was profiled, and TCRdb retains in-frame clones only, with some absent. The sample holds 85,000 to 90,000 clones; approximately 96% are singletons and the top ten take 0.78%. Findings and limits, study-wide: It was 150 or so TCR beta chains that were listed as cytomegalovirus-associated. Subsequent analysis revealed that first-cohort TCR clusters tended to co-occur in the 120 or so validation repertoires.

The TCR was taken from a man between 18 and 29 years old in good health and CMV-seronegative. The rearrangement links TRBV11-1 to TRBJ2-1; no clear D gene. Source material: PBMCs. CDR3 coding DNA: TGTGCCAGCAGCTTAGGGCACAATGAGCAGTTCTTC. Protein sequence: CASSLGHNEQFF.